A single sample is the source of the 2 T cell receptor beta chains below, sequenced in a study of blood T cell repertoires in COVID-19. Generated by immunoSEQ multiplex PCR, the TCRdb table keeps only in-frame clones and is missing some. Here the sample spans some 340,000 clones, around 87% being singletons. Sequencing input: PBMCs or T cells enriched from blood (not recorded which). These receptors were obtained from a woman aged 30 to 39 who had recovered from COVID-19.

This clone showed up just once. The chain joins TRBV5-1 to TRBJ1-2, with 7 bases aligning to TRBD1. Unmatched junction bases numbered 13, after V lost 4 bases and J lost 4 bases. The CDR3 runs to 16 residues. Germline CDR1 is SGHRS and CDR2 is YFSETQ. CDR3 residues: CASSANTGTAIYGYTF. CDR3 nucleotides: TGCGCCAGCAGCGCCAATACCGGGACAGCGATCTATGGCTACACCTTC.

The chain has TRBV4-3 and TRBJ1-6; D possibly corresponds to TRBD1 (6 bases). The CDR3 is 15 residues long. CDR1 and CDR2 (germline): LGHNA, YSLEER. Trimming took 3 bases from V and 7 from J, leaving 13 bases between them. The chain's CDR3 is CASSHADRRNSPLHF. CDR3 DNA sequence: TGCGCCAGCAGCCACGCCGACAGGCGGAATTCACCCCTCCACTTT.